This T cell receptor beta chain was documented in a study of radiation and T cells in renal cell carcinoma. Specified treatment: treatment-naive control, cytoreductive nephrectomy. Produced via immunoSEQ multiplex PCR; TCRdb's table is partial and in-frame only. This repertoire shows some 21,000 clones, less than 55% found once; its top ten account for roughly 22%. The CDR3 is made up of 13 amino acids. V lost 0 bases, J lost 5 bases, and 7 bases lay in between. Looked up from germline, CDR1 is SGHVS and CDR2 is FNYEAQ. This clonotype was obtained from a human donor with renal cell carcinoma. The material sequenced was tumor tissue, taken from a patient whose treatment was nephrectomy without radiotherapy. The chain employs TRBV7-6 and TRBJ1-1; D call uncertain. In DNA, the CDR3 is TGTGCCAGCAGCTTAGCGCTAGGGACTGAAGCTTTCTTT. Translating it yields CASSLALGTEAFF.